This T cell receptor (beta chain) was found in a study of Epstein–Barr virus B cells in breast cancer (dated by TCRdb to the early 2020s). Broadly, across the study: Control T cells were expanded by rapid expansion method with irradiated PBMC feeders, soluble OKT3 and IL-2 roughly 190 U/ml, collected roughly 9-13 days after stimulation. This single-patient case report examined whether EBV+ B cells infiltrating the tumor shape the T-cell receptor repertoire in triple-negative breast cancer.

On this clonotype itself: The antigen it recognizes is unknown. No base-level quality is on record; no much larger clone is a single base apart.

Overall study outcomes, separate from this receptor: Since all data came from a single patient, described as a first proof of concept, generalization is limited.

Library construction relied on 5' RACE. The SMARTer Human TCR a/b Profiling Kit was used to construct TCR libraries from RNA, capturing the full V(D)J regions of both the alpha and beta chains. The amplified libraries were purified with AMPure XP beads and were validated on an Agilent 2100 Bioanalyzer using the DNA 1000 Kit. Sequencing was done on an Illumina MiSeq using the 600-cycle v3 reagent kit, which produced 2 x 300 bp paired-end reads. Processing in the source paper ran as follows. Reads were processed using MiXCR and VDJTools, with non-productive clonotypes removed and clonotypes collapsed by CDR3 amino acid sequence before frequencies were recalculated. CDR3 sequences were matched against the McPAS-TCR database with a Levenshtein distance of 1 allowed, and UpSet plots were generated in R using UpSetR. TCRdb reprocessing: public reads trimmed at Q25 with fastp, clones called with MiXCR, in-frame beta chains kept. Merged by CDR3 protein, the rows form single entries marked with the most common genes and DNA. TCRdb's processing, not the study's, gives the V and J calls here. The sample profile shows approximately 540 distinct CDR3 sequences; 35% to 40% of them were found once. Of the sample, 98% falls within the top ten clones.

RNA was extracted from 1e5 to 1e6 cultured T cells with RNeasy Micro or Mini kits, including on-column DNase digestion, and was checked on an Agilent 2100 Bioanalyzer. The trim is 2 bases for V and 0 bases for J, with a gap of 14 bases between the germline ends. CDR1 and CDR2 were assigned from the germline V gene (reference sequence) as SEHNR and FQNEAQ. The CDR3 numbers 17 residues from cysteine through phenylalanine. Only CDR3 DNA remains: 51 bases, in frame from the first base. Material: tumor-infiltrating lymphocytes expanded in culture. The source of this sequence is a woman in her thirties or forties with triple-negative breast cancer. Recombination linked TRBV7-9 to TRBJ1-3; no confident D gene assignment can be made. The CDR3 is CASSLPPGQSSGNTIYF. The sequenced DNA is TGTGCCAGCAGCTTACCCCCGGGTCAGAGCTCTGGAAACACCATATATTTT.